The 9 T cell receptor beta chains listed next were all sequenced from one sample in a study of CD8+ T cells in alopecia areata (dated by TCRdb to between 2017 and 2018). The receptor library was made with the immunoSEQ multiplex PCR assay. RNA was extracted from all samples and reverse transcribed into cDNA, which served as template for TCR sequencing. In its TCRdb copy, this immuneACCESS table keeps in-frame sequences only and misses some clones. Where compared with another copy, unresolved V genes explain less than half of these, and the others have no known cause. Recorded for this sample are 110,000 to 150,000 clones; around two thirds of them occurred a single time. Of the sample, 36% is held by the ten largest clones. Sequenced input: CD8+ T cells sorted from blood. The receptors derive from a human donor in good health.

The chain joins TRBV9 to TRBJ2-1; D is unresolved. This CDR3 spans 15 amino acids. Looked up from germline, CDR1 is SGDLS and CDR2 is YYNGEE. The ends were cut back, 5 bases at V and 9 bases at J, with 21 bases in the middle. CDR3 sequence (DNA): TGTGCCAGCAGTGCCGGTGCGCCCGATGAGAGTGAGCAGTTCTTC. Amino acids: CASSAGAPDESEQFF.

The genes are TRBV11-2 and TRBJ1-2, with 7 bases identical to TRBD1. Germline lookup yields CDR1 SGHAT and CDR2 FQNNGV. The J segment lost 8 bases and the V segment lost 5 bases, leaving 8 bases of the junction unmatched. The CDR3 has 13 residues. CDR3 amino acids: CASSKGTDGGYTF. CDR3 in DNA: TGTGCCAGCAGCAAAGGGACAGACGGAGGCTACACCTTC.

V usage is TRBV7-9 and J usage is TRBJ2-7, with D perhaps matching TRBD1 (5 bases). Trimming removed 1 base from V and 10 bases from J, with 11 bases in between. The CDR3 is 12 residues long. Germline V gene sequence: CDR1 SEHNR, CDR2 FQNEAQ (reference sequence). CDR3 DNA: TGTGCCAGCAGCTTAGGGCCGCAGGGCCAGTACTTC. This encodes CASSLGPQGQYF.

This clone appeared a few times. The V and J genes are TRBV25-1 and TRBJ2-1; 12 bases fit TRBD1. Germline loops: CDR1 MGHDK, CDR2 SYGVNS. V dropped 5 bases and J dropped 6; count of bases not matched to a gene: 8. This CDR3 has 16 amino acids. The CDR3 reads CASSPQGQGAFNEQFF. The CDR3 nucleotides are TGTGCCAGCAGTCCACAGGGACAGGGGGCTTTCAATGAGCAGTTCTTC.

This rearrangement joins TRBV27 to TRBJ2-2, with D perhaps matching TRBD1 (6 bases). With 3 bases removed from V and 5 bases from J, the gap between germline ends came to 7 bases. Germline V gene data show CDR1 as MNHEY and CDR2 as SMNVEV (reference sequence). The CDR3 runs 13 residues. The CDR3 bases are TGTGCCAGCAGTTTGGGGGCAACCGGGGAGCTGTTTTTT. Translation: CASSLGATGELFF.

There are a few counts of this clone. The chain recombines TRBV28 with TRBJ1-1, with D hard to call. Trimming shortened V by 4 bases and J by 5 bases, and 11 bases separated the two germline ends. CDR1 is MDHEN and CDR2 is SYDVKM in the germline V gene. This CDR3 is built from 13 residues. CDR3 DNA: TGTGCCAGCAGTTCCTTCGGGCCGACTGAAGCTTTCTTT. It encodes CASSSFGPTEAFF.

V is TRBV19 and J is TRBJ2-1, with 7 nucleotides matching TRBD2. The CDR3 is made up of 14 amino acids. The V gene end was trimmed by 6 bases and the J gene end by 5 bases; junction bases not matched to a gene: 7. Per germline, CDR1 LNHDA and CDR2 SQIVND (reference sequence). CDR3 sequence (DNA): TGTGCCAGTAGCCGGTCTGCGGGAGACAATGAGCAGTTCTTC. It specifies CASSRSAGDNEQFF.

The chain joins TRBV2 to TRBJ2-3; the match to TRBD2 covers 9 bases. Looked up from germline, CDR1 is SNHLY and CDR2 is FYNNEI. V gave up 0 bases and J gave up 6 bases; unmatched junction bases: 16. The CDR3 has 19 amino acids. The CDR3 here is CASSEALLSSGSRMDTQYF. The DNA for the CDR3 is TGTGCCAGCAGTGAAGCGCTTCTGAGTAGCGGGAGCAGGATGGATACGCAGTATTTT.

This clone was counted a few times. The chain combines TRBV6-5 with TRBJ1-1, with D perhaps matching TRBD1 (5 bases). The CDR3 has 11 residues. Germline assignment: CDR1 MNHEY and CDR2 SVGAGI. V lost 2 bases to trimming and J lost 8 bases, with 6 bases between them. The CDR3 DNA reads as TGTGCCAGCAGTTACGGGGGAGAAGCTTTCTTT. This codes for CASSYGGEAFF.